One sample yielded the 11 T cell receptor beta chains listed below, sequenced in a study of OX40 agonist ivuxolimab in advanced cancers. Library creation used the immunoSEQ multiplex PCR assay. In its TCRdb copy, this immuneACCESS table keeps in-frame sequences only and misses some clones. Where compared with another copy, unresolved V genes explain less than half of these, and the others have no known cause. A total of about 61,000 clones appear in this sample, roughly 87% of them only once. The ten largest make up about 0.38% of the sample. The specimen comprised CD4+ or CD8+ T cells sorted from blood, sampled in a trial of the OX40 agonist ivuxolimab. Source of these receptors: an adult with an advanced solid tumor such as melanoma, head and neck, liver or kidney cancer.

The chain uses TRBV5-1 and TRBJ1-1; no clear D. Germline CDR1 is SGHRS and CDR2 is YFSETQ. The CDR3 covers 14 residues. The V end was cut by 0 bases, the J end by 2 bases, with 8 bases between. The CDR3 DNA reads TGCGCCAGCAGCTTGGATGGGAGCAACACTGAAGCTTTCTTT. Translated: CASSLDGSNTEAFF.

This clone has just a few counts. This chain uses TRBV5-1 with TRBJ1-1; TRBD1 aligns across 11 bases. Germline CDR1 is SGHRS and CDR2 is YFSETQ. This CDR3 comprises 16 residues. J lost 1 base, V lost 7 bases, and 9 bases had no gene match. CDR3 in DNA: TGCGCCAGCTCGCAAGGACAGGGGGCGGCGAACACTGAAGCTTTCTTT. Amino acid sequence: CASSQGQGAANTEAFF.

J is TRBJ2-3 and V is TRBV19, with 9 bases lining up with TRBD2. The CDR3 runs to 16 residues. Germline V lookup: CDR1 LNHDA, CDR2 SQIVND (reference sequence). After removal of 2 bases from V and 5 bases from J, the junction contained 8 bases not matched to a gene. The CDR3 region is CASSIWGGGAEDTQYF. In DNA, the CDR3 is TGTGCCAGTAGTATATGGGGCGGGGGGGCCGAAGATACGCAGTATTTT.

This chain uses TRBV7-3 with TRBJ2-3; TRBD2 aligns across 14 bases. Germline assignment: CDR1 SGHTA and CDR2 FQGTGA. Losses at the gene ends were 3 bases for V and 1 base for J; bases not matched to a gene: 0. This CDR3 has 16 amino acids. CDR3 in DNA: TGTGCCAGCAGCTTGGGACTAGCGGGGGGCACAGATACGCAGTATTTT. Encoded protein: CASSLGLAGGTDTQYF. Combining the CDR3 with reference TRBV7-3 and TRBJ2-3 gives the whole variable domain GAGVSQTPSNKVTEKGKYVELRCDPISGHTALYWYRQSLGQGPEFLIYFQGTGAADDSGLPNDRFFAVRPEGSVSTLKIQRTERGDSAVYLCASSLGLAGGTDTQYFGPGTRLTVL.

The rearrangement links TRBV10-3 to TRBJ2-3, with 12 nucleotides matching TRBD2. CDR1 and CDR2 from the germline V gene are ENHRY and SYGVKD. V lost 3 bases and J lost 6; bases outside the gene matches: 7. The CDR3 has 16 residues. The CDR3, as DNA: TGTGCCATCAGTGATCCGACTAGCGGGGGACCCGATACGCAGTATTTT. It codes for CAISDPTSGGPDTQYF.

The V call is TRBV7-2, the J call TRBJ2-7; D is undetermined. Looked up from germline, CDR1 is SGHTA and CDR2 is FQGNSA. V lost 1 base and J lost 0, with 10 bases in between. The CDR3 totals 15 residues. In DNA, the CDR3 is TGTGCCAGCAGCTTAGTACATACCAGCTCCTACGAGCAGTACTTC. Protein: CASSLVHTSSYEQYF. Complete variable domain (other parts from reference TRBV7-2 and TRBJ2-7): GAGVSQSPSNKVTEKGKDVELRCDPISGHTALYWYRQSLGQGLEFLIYFQGNSAPDKSGLPSDRFSAERTGGSVSTLTIQRTQQEDSAVYLCASSLVHTSSYEQYFGPGTRLTVT.

The J gene is TRBJ1-5, the V gene TRBV21-1; the D call TRBD1 from the table was never checked on the DNA. TRBV21-1 is deemed a pseudogene. There are 17 residues in the CDR3. The CDR3 region is CASSKLGDRAGRQPQHF. The CDR3 DNA reads as TGTGCCAGCAGCAAATTAGGCGACAGGGCGGGGAGACAGCCCCAGCATTTT.

The count of this clone is one. This chain connects TRBV10-3 to TRBJ2-6; the D is unclear. Between the trimmed V and J ends, which lost 4 bases and 3 bases, there was a span of 1 base. CDR1 is ENHRY, CDR2 SYGVKD, per germline. There are 12 residues in the CDR3. The CDR3 loop is CAISGGANVLTF. The CDR3 nucleotides are TGTGCCATCAGTGGTGGGGCCAACGTCCTGACTTTC.

V is TRBV18 and J is TRBJ1-3, with 7 positions matching TRBD1. Germline CDR1 reads KGHSH; CDR2 reads LQKENI. V trimming: 8 bases; J trimming: 0 bases; junction bases outside the gene matches: 10. This CDR3 has 16 amino acids. CDR3 coding DNA: TGTGCCAGCGCGAAAGACAGGGTTAACTCTGGAAACACCATATATTTT. It yields the protein CASAKDRVNSGNTIYF. The whole variable domain, remainder taken from reference TRBV18 and TRBJ1-3, is NAGVMQNPRHLVRRRGQEARLRCSPMKGHSHVYWYRQLPEEGLKFMVYLQKENIIDESGMPKERFSAEFPKEGPSILRIQQVVRGDSAAYFCASAKDRVNSGNTIYFGEGSWLTVV.

This chain uses TRBV5-1 with TRBJ2-7, with D possibly being TRBD1 (6 bases). Germline-derived CDR1 and CDR2 are SGHRS and YFSETQ. V was clipped by 8 bases and J by 7 bases, with 25 bases between them. CDR3 length: 15 amino acids. The DNA for the CDR3 is TGCGCCAGTAACCCCAATTTGGACAGTAATCGGGAGCAGTACTTC. This translates into CASNPNLDSNREQYF.

The chain has TRBV7-6 and TRBJ2-3; 9 bases map to TRBD2. V lost 2 bases and J lost 6; bases outside the gene matches: 15. The CDR3 has 18 amino acids. Germline CDR1 SGHVS, CDR2 FNYEAQ. CDR3 nucleotides: TGTGCCAGCAGCTTATTGACATTCGGCGGGGGGGCTGGTGATACGCAGTATTTT. It encodes CASSLLTFGGGAGDTQYF.